This T cell receptor beta chain was observed in a study of graft-versus-host responses after intestinal transplantation. Looking at the study overall: Tacrolimus plus steroids were given to all recipients for about 3 years, preceded by anti-thymocyte globulin induction. Study-wide results and limits: Allografts of patients with graft-donor T cell macrochimerism showed high graft-versus-host to host-versus-graft clone ratios.

The assay was immunoSEQ multiplex PCR, and TCRdb's table has in-frame clones only and misses some. The repertoire holds 99,000 or so clones, with 85% to 95% as singletons. Of note for this clone: Its antigen is not identified.

V lost 6 bases, J lost 8 bases, and 19 bases lay in between. CDR3 length equals 14 residues. Germline values: CDR1 SEHNR, CDR2 FQNEAQ (reference sequence). Sequenced here: unstimulated CD8+ T cells sorted from spleen or lymph node cells, sampled before transplant. The chain is built from TRBV7-9 and TRBJ1-1; D is undetermined. The origin of this receptor is a human donor who was the organ donor for an intestinal transplant. The CDR3 loop is CASSQEVGEEEAFF. The CDR3 coding sequence is TGTGCCAGCAGTCAAGAAGTCGGGGAGGAGGAAGCTTTCTTT.